Below are 19 T cell receptor beta chains sequenced from a single sample in a study of CXCR3-negative and CXCR3-positive naive CD8 T cells (dated by TCRdb to about 2019). This sample was sequenced with a NextSeq 550. The Human TCR Profiling Kit (MiLaboratory) was used to make UMI-labeled 5' RACE TRB cDNA libraries. Based on TCRdb reprocessing of the reads, there is one entry per CDR3 protein sequence, and DNA is missing. This sample's table contains about 57,000 distinct CDR3 sequences. The ten largest make up about a quarter of the sample. Sequencing used memory CD8+ T cells from blood. In light of the paper, this sample's cell subset or site label describes: conventional CD8+ memory T cells (TMEM), sorted as controls. The receptors shown here come from a human donor in good health. Some clones in this sample may be carry-over from other donors' samples.

V usage is TRBV5-1 and J usage is TRBJ1-1; the D gene TCRdb calls, TRBD1, cannot be checked with no DNA. CDR1 and CDR2 (germline): SGHRS, YFSETQ. This CDR3 has 13 amino acids. The CDR3 loop is CASRVGPNTEAFF.

The J gene is TRBJ1-1, the V gene TRBV20-1. Germline V gene sequence: CDR1 DFQATT, CDR2 SNEGSKA (reference sequence). The CDR3 length is 15 residues. CDR3 region: CSPRIVRVGYTEAFF.

This chain's CDR3 is CASSLQLGTYNEQFF. The chain uses TRBV12-3 or TRBV12-4 and TRBJ2-1; lacking DNA, the TRBD2 call made by TCRdb goes unchecked. CDR3 length equals 15 residues.

The gene calls are TRBV20-1 and TRBJ2-7. The length of the CDR3 is 14 residues. Germline V gene sequence: CDR1 DFQATT, CDR2 SNEGSKA (reference sequence). The CDR3 region is CSARMKRIDYEQYF.

This chain connects TRBV5-1 to TRBJ2-1; TCRdb lists TRBD2, though no DNA is available to test this call. Looked up from germline, CDR1 is SGHRS and CDR2 is YFSETQ. CDR3 length equals 17 residues. The CDR3 sequence is CASSVTRDSTSVNEQFF.

The CDR3 spells CASSVEAGPMDGYTF. The chain employs TRBV10-1 and TRBJ1-2. The germline CDR1 and CDR2 sequences are WNHNN and SYGVQD (reference sequence). CDR3 length: 15 residues.

The V call is TRBV27, the J call TRBJ2-3; as DNA is missing, the TRBD2 call by TCRdb cannot be tested. CDR3 length equals 14 residues. Germline V gene sequence: CDR1 MNHEY, CDR2 SMNVEV (reference sequence). The CDR3 sequence: CASSGRLAGDTQYF.

This chain uses TRBV12-1 with TRBJ2-7; as DNA is missing, the TRBD2 call by TCRdb cannot be tested. TRBV12-1 is labeled a pseudogene. CDR3 length equals 13 residues. The CDR3 region is CASSYGTADEQYF.

V is TRBV28 and J is TRBJ1-2; there is no DNA to check the TCRdb D call of TRBD1. Germline V gene data show CDR1 as MDHEN and CDR2 as SYDVKM. The CDR3 has 13 amino acids. The CDR3 reads CASRIDRGYGYTF.

The gene calls are TRBV6-2 or TRBV6-3 and TRBJ2-1; TCRdb picks TRBD1, but there is no DNA to check that call. Germline V gene lookup returns CDR1 MNHEY and CDR2 SVGEGT. CDR3 size: 14 residues. The CDR3 protein is CASSYETGYNEQFF.

The chain is built from TRBV4-1 and TRBJ2-1; TCRdb indicates TRBD1, and absent DNA this call remains unverified. The germline V gene encodes CDR1 MGHRA and CDR2 YSYEKL. The CDR3 sequence is 14 residues long. The CDR3 loop reads CASSTGGGNNEQFF.

The chain combines TRBV29-1 with TRBJ2-7; the TCRdb D gene call, TRBD1, has no DNA to confirm it. CDR1 and CDR2 from the germline V gene are SQVTM and ANQGSEA. This CDR3 has 15 residues. CDR3 protein: CSVEIPGAPSGEQYF.

CDR3: CASSLYRLGELYNEQFF. The J gene is TRBJ2-1, the V gene TRBV7-2. This CDR3 has 17 residues. From germline, CDR1 is SGHTA and CDR2 FQGNSA.

The gene calls are TRBV6-6 and TRBJ2-3; the TCRdb D gene call, TRBD1, has no DNA to confirm it. The CDR3 spans 12 residues. Germline lookup yields CDR1 MNHNY and CDR2 SVGAGI (reference sequence). The CDR3 sequence: CASRSGIATQYF.

The gene calls are TRBV20-1 and TRBJ2-1; the TRBD1 assignment by TCRdb is unverifiable without DNA. The length of the CDR3 is 15 residues. Germline-derived CDR1 and CDR2 are DFQATT and SNEGSKA (reference sequence). The CDR3: CSATKSGTVYNEQFF.

This rearrangement joins TRBV7-6 to TRBJ1-2. Germline V gene lookup returns CDR1 SGHVS and CDR2 FNYEAQ. The CDR3 has 14 residues. Here the CDR3 reads CASSLAGGNYGYTF.

The chain couples TRBV28 to TRBJ2-7; the D call of TRBD1 rests on TCRdb alone, since no DNA is present to check it. The CDR3 sequence is 12 residues long. From germline, CDR1 is MDHEN and CDR2 SYDVKM. The CDR3 is CASSLQGYEQYF.

The genes are TRBV5-1 and TRBJ2-7. Germline V gene data show CDR1 as SGHRS and CDR2 as YFSETQ. CDR3 size: 13 residues. The CDR3 reads CASSFGTNYEQYF.

CDR3 sequence: CASSAGTGEYGQYF. V is TRBV27 and J is TRBJ2-7; as DNA is missing, the TRBD1 call by TCRdb cannot be tested. Germline CDR1 is MNHEY and CDR2 is SMNVEV (reference sequence). The CDR3 sequence is 14 residues long.